This T cell receptor (beta chain) was captured in a study of technical replicates of blood from a handful of donors. Measured with immunoSEQ multiplex PCR; TCRdb has only the in-frame clones, and not every one. This sample has around 80,000 clones, with 96% found just once. The CDR3 has 15 residues. Trimming took 6 bases from V and 0 from J; bases not matched to a gene: 6. Germline V gives CDR1 SGHRS, CDR2 YFSETQ. The TCR was taken from a human donor in good health. Sample: T cells isolated from PBMCs. The V gene is TRBV5-1, the J gene TRBJ2-3; 8 positions agree with TRBD2. The DNA of the CDR3 is TGCGCCAGCACCGTACTAGCGGAGAGCACAGATACGCAGTATTTT. It is translated as CASTVLAESTDTQYF.